This T cell receptor beta chain was sequenced during a study of OX40 agonist ivuxolimab in advanced cancers. The investigators sampled blood at baseline, at cycle 4 day 1, and at cycle 7 day 1. Using immunoSEQ multiplex PCR, the repertoire was profiled, and TCRdb retains in-frame clones only, with some absent. The sample has about 49,000 clones, around 84% seen once. Germline CDR1 reads MNHNS; CDR2 reads SASEGT. The CDR3 has 16 amino acids. The junction had 5 bases not matched to a gene; V was cut back by 2 bases and J by 2 bases. The genes are TRBV6-1 and TRBJ2-3; 9 positions agree with TRBD2. Sequences were derived from CD4+ or CD8+ T cells sorted from blood, sampled in a trial of the OX40 agonist ivuxolimab. This receptor was obtained from an adult with an advanced solid tumor such as melanoma, head and neck, liver or kidney cancer. CDR3 residues: CASSELERGATDTQYF. DNA of the CDR3: TGTGCCAGCAGTGAACTAGAGCGGGGGGCCACAGATACGCAGTATTTT.